Shown below are 19 T cell receptor beta chains from a single sample sequenced in a study of blood T cell repertoires in COVID-19. Profiling relied on immunoSEQ multiplex PCR, and the TCRdb table lists in-frame clones only, not all of them. Of around 210,000 clones listed, 80% to 90% are singletons. The specimen was peripheral blood. The receptors stem from a human donor in a cohort sampled during active COVID-19.

The V call is TRBV6-1, the J call TRBJ1-2, with a tentative D call TRBD1 (5 bases). Per germline, CDR1 MNHNS and CDR2 SASEGT. The CDR3 contains 12 residues. Deletions cut 1 base from V and 8 bases from J, with 8 bases between. The CDR3 spells CASSEGRGGYTF. CDR3 in DNA: TGTGCCAGCAGTGAAGGGAGGGGCGGCTACACCTTC.

This clone was recorded only once. This sequence joins TRBV28 and TRBJ2-7; the match to TRBD1 covers 10 bases. V was clipped by 4 bases and J by 2 bases; unmatched bases: 8. The germline gives CDR1 MDHEN, CDR2 SYDVKM. CDR3 length equals 16 residues. The CDR3 is CASSSTGQGDPYEQYF. CDR3 DNA sequence: TGTGCCAGCAGTTCTACCGGACAGGGGGATCCCTACGAGCAGTACTTC.

The gene calls are TRBV7-6 and TRBJ1-3, with D possibly matching TRBD1 (5 bases). Per the germline V gene, CDR1 is SGHVS and CDR2 is FNYEAQ. This CDR3 has 15 residues. Trimming removed 5 bases at V and 0 bases at J, with 11 bases between. CDR3 in amino acids: CASSVTDFSGNTIYF. The CDR3 nucleotides read TGTGCCAGCAGCGTGACAGATTTCTCTGGAAACACCATATATTTT.

The chain is built from TRBV7-6 and TRBJ1-4; possible D gene TRBD1, 6 bases. Between the trimmed V and J ends, which lost 5 bases and 3 bases, there was a span of 16 bases. The CDR3 runs to 16 residues. In germline, CDR1 is SGHVS, CDR2 FNYEAQ. Here the CDR3 reads CASSQIQGPPNEKLFF. CDR3 sequence (DNA): TGTGCCAGCAGCCAAATACAGGGACCACCTAATGAAAAACTGTTTTTT.

The rearrangement uses TRBV27 and TRBJ2-7; TRBD1 aligns across 7 bases. Germline trimming cut 7 bases from V and 6 bases from J; bases unmatched to any gene: 6. Germline lookup yields CDR1 MNHEY and CDR2 SMNVEV (reference sequence). CDR3 length: 12 residues. The DNA of the CDR3 is TGTGCCAGCAACAACAGGGGTCGCGAGCAGTACTTC. Its translation: CASNNRGREQYF.

This chain connects TRBV7-2 to TRBJ2-5; weak D call: TRBD2 (6 bases). This CDR3 comprises 14 residues. The V and J ends lost 2 bases and 1 base respectively, with 8 bases between them. CDR1 and CDR2 from the germline V gene are SGHTA and FQGNSA. The chain's CDR3 is CASSLHGSQETQYF. In DNA form, the CDR3 reads TGTGCCAGCAGCTTACACGGGAGCCAAGAGACCCAGTACTTC. The variable domain in full, completed from reference TRBV7-2 and TRBJ2-5, reads GAGVSQSPSNKVTEKGKDVELRCDPISGHTALYWYRQSLGQGLEFLIYFQGNSAPDKSGLPSDRFSAERTGGSVSTLTIQRTQQEDSAVYLCASSLHGSQETQYFGPGTRLLVL.

V is TRBV28 and J is TRBJ2-1; 8 bases fit TRBD2. The germline V gene has CDR1 MDHEN and CDR2 SYDVKM. The V gene end was trimmed by 6 bases and the J gene end by 5 bases; junction bases not matched to a gene: 9. This CDR3 is 15 amino acids long. CDR3 amino acids: CASRVAAGGNNEQFF. CDR3 nucleotide sequence: TGTGCCAGCAGAGTTGCGGCGGGAGGAAACAATGAGCAGTTCTTC.

This clone showed up just once. The rearrangement links TRBV6-5 to TRBJ1-5, with 10 bases aligning to TRBD1. The J segment lost 7 bases and the V segment lost 7 bases, leaving 7 bases of the junction unmatched. The V gene's germline CDR1 is MNHEY and CDR2 SVGAGI. There are 14 residues in the CDR3. The CDR3 spells CASTVGQGGQPQHF. The CDR3 DNA reads as TGTGCCAGCACCGTTGGACAGGGGGGCCAGCCCCAGCATTTT.

The chain links TRBV30 to TRBJ2-7, with a possible D match to TRBD1 (5 bases). Germline V lookup: CDR1 GTSNPN, CDR2 SVGIG (reference sequence). CDR3 size: 17 residues. V was trimmed by 2 bases and J by 0 bases, leaving 20 bases between them. Written as DNA, the CDR3 is TGTGCCTGGAGTTCCTCCACCCCAGACAGCAACTCCTACGAGCAGTACTTC. Translation: CAWSSSTPDSNSYEQYF. Full variable domain (remainder filled in from reference TRBV30 and TRBJ2-7): SQTIHQWPATLVQPVGSPLSLECTVEGTSNPNLYWYRQAAGRGLQLLFYSVGIGQISSEVPQNLSASRPQDRQFILSSKKLLLSDSGFYLCAWSSSTPDSNSYEQYFGPGTRLTVT.

This clone was recorded once. The chain combines TRBV11-1 with TRBJ2-7; 7 bases map to TRBD2. V trimming: 5 bases; J trimming: 5 bases; junction bases outside the gene matches: 15. This CDR3 region has 16 residues. Germline CDR1 reads SGHAT; CDR2 reads FQDESV (reference sequence). CDR3 sequence reads: CASSDWGSGTFNEQYF. The CDR3 bases are TGTGCCAGCAGCGACTGGGGCAGCGGGACGTTTAACGAGCAGTACTTC. The variable domain in full, completed from reference TRBV11-1 and TRBJ2-7, reads EAEVAQSPRYKITEKSQAVAFWCDPISGHATLYWYRQILGQGPELLVQFQDESVVDDSQLPKDRFSAERLKGVDSTLKIQPAELGDSAMYLCASSDWGSGTFNEQYFGPGTRLTVT.

This chain connects TRBV3-1 (or the pseudogene TRBV3-2) to TRBJ1-2, with D possibly TRBD1 on 6 matching bases. V was clipped by 0 bases and J by 3 bases, with 11 bases between them. The CDR3 covers 15 residues. Germline CDR1 and CDR2: LGHDT and YNNKEL (reference sequence). This CDR3 reads CASSQDRTEDYGYTF. For the CDR3, the DNA is TGTGCCAGCAGCCAAGATCGGACAGAGGACTATGGCTACACCTTC.

The genes are TRBV19 and TRBJ2-7; TRBD2 matches 10 bases. Germline loops: CDR1 LNHDA, CDR2 SQIVND (reference sequence). V lost 5 bases, J lost 0 bases, and 1 base stayed unmatched. The CDR3 has 14 amino acids. CDR3 nucleotides: TGTGCCAGTAGTTCTAGCGGGGGCTCCTACGAGCAGTACTTC. Its protein is CASSSSGGSYEQYF.

The chain is built from TRBV9 and TRBJ1-1; TRBD1 matches at 7 bases. The CDR3 spans 16 residues. Unmatched junction bases numbered 10, after V lost 4 bases and J lost 1 base. Germline CDR1 SGDLS, CDR2 YYNGEE. CDR3 DNA sequence: TGTGCCAGCAGCTTCGTTCCGGGACAGTCGAACACTGAAGCTTTCTTT. Translation gives CASSFVPGQSNTEAFF.

V is TRBV28 and J is TRBJ1-6; 10 bases agree with TRBD1. The CDR3 is 18 residues long. Germline values: CDR1 MDHEN, CDR2 SYDVKM. Germline trimming cut 6 bases from V and 0 bases from J; bases unmatched to any gene: 8. The CDR3 loop is CASSLGQGGSSYNSPLHF. The CDR3 DNA is TGTGCCAGCAGCCTCGGACAGGGGGGGAGCTCCTATAATTCACCCCTCCACTTT.

The chain combines TRBV28 with TRBJ2-1; TRBD2 agrees at 13 bases. Germline V gene data show CDR1 as MDHEN and CDR2 as SYDVKM. V shed 4 bases and J 6 bases; nucleotides not matched to a gene: 9. This CDR3 has 17 amino acids. The CDR3 DNA reads TGTGCCAGCAGTTCCCCGATAGGACTAGCGGGAGCCAATGAGCAGTTCTTC. This gives the protein CASSSPIGLAGANEQFF.

This clone was found once. One junction end does not reproduce the germline sequence, and a read error may be involved. The chain has TRBV2 and TRBJ1-5, with no clear D. This CDR3 has 12 amino acids. Germline V gene data show CDR1 as SNHLY and CDR2 as FYNNEI. Written as DNA, the CDR3 is TGTGCCAACAGTCAGTCTAATCAGCCCCAGCATTTT. Encoded protein: CANSQSNQPQHF.

The chain combines TRBV19 with TRBJ1-1; D gene uncertain. Germline V CDR1 and CDR2: LNHDA, SQIVND (reference sequence). The CDR3 covers 15 residues. Trimming cost V 4 bases and J 6 bases, with 18 bases left between them. This chain's CDR3 is CASSNAPLLSAEAFF. CDR3 coding DNA: TGTGCCAGTAGTAACGCACCCCTCCTAAGCGCTGAAGCTTTCTTT.

The rearrangement links TRBV6-5 to TRBJ1-5; 8 nucleotides align to TRBD1. Germline V gene data show CDR1 as MNHEY and CDR2 as SVGAGI. After removal of 6 bases from V and 1 base from J, the junction contained 5 bases not matched to a gene. The CDR3 is made up of 15 amino acids. The CDR3 here is CASSPRGQSNQPQHF. The CDR3 DNA reads TGTGCCAGCAGCCCCAGGGGGCAAAGCAATCAGCCCCAGCATTTT.

The chain recombines TRBV3-1 (or the pseudogene TRBV3-2) with TRBJ2-4, with D perhaps TRBD2 (5 bases). The length of the CDR3 is 15 residues. Germline lookup yields CDR1 LGHDT and CDR2 YNNKEL (reference sequence). Deletions cut 4 bases from V and 0 bases from J, with 10 bases between. The DNA of the CDR3 is TGTGCCAGCAGCCCATCGAGGGTAGCCAAAAACATTCAGTACTTC. Translation: CASSPSRVAKNIQYF.